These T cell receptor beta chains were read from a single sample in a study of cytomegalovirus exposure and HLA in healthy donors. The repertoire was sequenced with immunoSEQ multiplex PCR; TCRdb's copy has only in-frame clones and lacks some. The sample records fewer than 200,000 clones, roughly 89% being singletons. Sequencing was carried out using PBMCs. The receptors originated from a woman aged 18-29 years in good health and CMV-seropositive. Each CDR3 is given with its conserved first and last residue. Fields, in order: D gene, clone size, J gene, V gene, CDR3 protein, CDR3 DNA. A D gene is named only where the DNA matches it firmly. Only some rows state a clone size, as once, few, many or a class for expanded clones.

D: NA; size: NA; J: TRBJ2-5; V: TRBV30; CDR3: CALTQANSQETQYF; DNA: TGTGCCTTGACACAAGCTAACTCCCAAGAGACCCAGTACTTC
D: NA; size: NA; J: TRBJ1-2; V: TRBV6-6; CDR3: CANSSLEDSQNGYTF; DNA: TGTGCCAACAGTTCTCTGGAGGACAGCCAAAATGGCTACACCTTC
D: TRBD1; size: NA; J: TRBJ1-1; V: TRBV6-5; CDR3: CASSYGTVNTEAFF; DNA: TGTGCCAGCAGTTACGGGACAGTGAACACTGAAGCTTTCTTT
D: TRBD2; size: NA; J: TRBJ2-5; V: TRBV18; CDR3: CASSIGGRGETQYF; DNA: TGTGCCAGCTCAATCGGCGGGAGGGGAGAGACCCAGTACTTC
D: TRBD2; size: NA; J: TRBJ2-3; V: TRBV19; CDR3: CASRLRGLAGADTQYF; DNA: TGTGCCAGTAGACTCAGGGGACTAGCGGGAGCAGATACGCAGTATTTT
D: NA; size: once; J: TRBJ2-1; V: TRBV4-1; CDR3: CASSQDAGYNEQFF; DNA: TGCGCCAGCAGCCAAGATGCGGGCTACAATGAGCAGTTCTTC
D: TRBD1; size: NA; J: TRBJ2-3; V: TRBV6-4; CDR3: CASTLGTKQGASTDTQYF; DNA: TGTGCCAGCACCCTCGGGACAAAACAGGGGGCGAGCACAGATACGCAGTATTTT
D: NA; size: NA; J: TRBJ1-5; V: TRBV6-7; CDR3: CASSYSKGKGNQPQHF; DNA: TGTGCCAGCAGTTACTCGAAGGGGAAGGGCAATCAGCCCCAGCATTTT
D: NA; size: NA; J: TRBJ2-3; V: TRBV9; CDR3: CASSVVPGVRTDTQYF; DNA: TGTGCCAGCAGCGTAGTTCCGGGAGTACGCACAGATACGCAGTATTTT
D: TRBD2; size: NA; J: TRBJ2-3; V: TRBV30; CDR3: CAWSRTSALTDTQYF; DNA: TGTGCCTGGAGCCGGACTAGCGCTTTAACAGATACGCAGTATTTT
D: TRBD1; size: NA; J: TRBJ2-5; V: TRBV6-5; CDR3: CASSYVGQGRGETQYF; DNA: TGTGCCAGCAGTTACGTGGGACAGGGGAGGGGAGAGACCCAGTACTTC
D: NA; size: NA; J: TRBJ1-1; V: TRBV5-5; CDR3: CASSFRLVSTEAFF; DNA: TGTGCCAGCAGCTTCCGACTCGTCTCCACTGAAGCTTTCTTT
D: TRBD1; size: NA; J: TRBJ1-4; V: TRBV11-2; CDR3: CASSLGGQGSGTNEKLFF; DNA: TGTGCCAGCAGCTTAGGAGGACAGGGATCGGGGACTAATGAAAAACTGTTTTTT
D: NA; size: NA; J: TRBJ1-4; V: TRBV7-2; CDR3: CASSVGLNEKLFF; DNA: TGTGCCAGCAGCGTGGGACTTAATGAAAAACTGTTTTTT
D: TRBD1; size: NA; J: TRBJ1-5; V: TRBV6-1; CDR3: CASSARQGLSNQPQHF; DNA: TGTGCCAGCAGTGCGCGACAGGGTCTTAGCAATCAGCCCCAGCATTTT
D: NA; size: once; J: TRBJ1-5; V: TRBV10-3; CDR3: CAISESIRNQPQHF; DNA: TGTGCCATCAGTGAGTCAATCAGGAATCAGCCCCAGCATTTT
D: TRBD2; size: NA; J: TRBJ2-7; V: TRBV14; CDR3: CASSLASGRAYEQYF; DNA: TGTGCCAGCAGCCTAGCTAGCGGGAGGGCTTACGAGCAGTACTTC
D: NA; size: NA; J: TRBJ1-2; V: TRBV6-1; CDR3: CASSEIPLGGASGYTF; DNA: TGTGCCAGCAGTGAGATCCCGCTGGGGGGGGCCTCTGGCTACACCTTC
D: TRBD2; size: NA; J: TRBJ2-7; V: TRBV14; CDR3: CASSRSGGPSYEQYF; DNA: TGTGCCAGCAGCCGGAGCGGGGGACCCTCCTACGAGCAGTACTTC
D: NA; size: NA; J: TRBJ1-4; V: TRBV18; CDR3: CASSPEGLGNEKLFF; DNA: TGTGCCAGCTCACCAGAGGGACTTGGGAATGAAAAACTGTTTTTT
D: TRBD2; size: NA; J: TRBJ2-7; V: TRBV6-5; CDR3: CASSSRTSGSYEQYF; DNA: TGTGCCAGCAGTTCTAGGACTAGCGGGAGCTACGAGCAGTACTTC
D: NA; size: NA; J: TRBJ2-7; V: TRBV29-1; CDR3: CSAGTGAYEQYF; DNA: TGCAGCGCCGGGACGGGAGCCTACGAGCAGTACTTC
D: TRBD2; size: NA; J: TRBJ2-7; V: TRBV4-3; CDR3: CASSPGTSGYEQYF; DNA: TGCGCCAGCAGCCCCGGGACTAGCGGTTACGAGCAGTACTTC
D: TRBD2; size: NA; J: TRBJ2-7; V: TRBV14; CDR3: CASSQGGSGSYEQYF; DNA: TGTGCCAGCAGCCAAGGTGGTAGCGGGAGCTACGAGCAGTACTTC
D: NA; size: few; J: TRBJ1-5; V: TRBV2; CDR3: CASQGDGNQPQHF; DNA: TGTGCCTCACAGGGTGACGGGAATCAGCCCCAGCATTTT
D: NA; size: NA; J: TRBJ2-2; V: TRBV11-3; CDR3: CASSLLWRRANTGELFF; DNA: TGTGCCAGCAGCTTACTTTGGCGCAGGGCGAACACCGGGGAGCTGTTTTTT
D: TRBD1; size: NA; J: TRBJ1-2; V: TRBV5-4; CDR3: CASSGRTGGDANYGYTF; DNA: TGTGCCAGCAGCGGAAGGACAGGGGGCGATGCTAACTATGGCTACACCTTC
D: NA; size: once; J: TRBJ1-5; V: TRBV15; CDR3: CATSMADYSNQPQHF; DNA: TGTGCCACCAGCATGGCAGATTATAGCAATCAGCCCCAGCATTTT
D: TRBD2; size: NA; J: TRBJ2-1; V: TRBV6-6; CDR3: CASSDSGGVDNEQFF; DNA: TGTGCCAGCAGTGACAGCGGGGGGGTTGATAATGAGCAGTTCTTC
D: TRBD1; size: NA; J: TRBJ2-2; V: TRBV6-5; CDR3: CASSYTGGSGELFF; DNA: TGTGCCAGCAGTTATACAGGGGGCTCCGGGGAGCTGTTTTTT
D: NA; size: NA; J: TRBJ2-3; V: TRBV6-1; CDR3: CASHGAAITDTQYF; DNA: TGTGCCAGCCATGGGGCAGCCATAACAGATACGCAGTATTTT
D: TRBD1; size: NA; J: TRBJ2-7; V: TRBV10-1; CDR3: CASTTGQGEYEQYF; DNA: TGCGCCAGCACTACTGGACAGGGCGAATACGAGCAGTACTTC
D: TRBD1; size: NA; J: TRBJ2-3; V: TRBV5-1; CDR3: CASSPDRGADTQYF; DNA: TGCGCCAGCAGCCCGGACAGGGGGGCAGATACGCAGTATTTT
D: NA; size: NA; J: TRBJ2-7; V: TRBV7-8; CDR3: CASSLYKKRTSYEQYF; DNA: TGTGCCAGCAGCTTATACAAAAAGCGGACCTCCTACGAGCAGTACTTC